This T cell receptor beta chain was captured by sequencing in a study of Tregs in tolerant kidney transplant recipients. Concerning this clone itself: Antigen specificity is unknown.

Sequencing used immunoSEQ multiplex PCR; TCRdb keeps in-frame clones, though not all of them. The sample contains 200,000 to 300,000 clones, 80% to 85% of which appear only once. The length of the CDR3 is 13 residues. V was cut by 5 bases and J by 1 base, with 9 bases left in between. The germline V gene encodes CDR1 SGDLS and CDR2 YYNGEE. Findings of the study overall: The most relevant donor-specific Treg TCRbeta repertoire apparently came from expansion with activated donor B cells. Few patients were studied, so findings need validation in larger groups.

The sample was CD4+ T cells from blood. V usage is TRBV9 and J usage is TRBJ1-1; D is uncertain. The receptor comes from a human donor in good health. CDR3 coding DNA: TGTGCCAGCAGGCGCCAGCAGAACACTGAAGCTTTCTTT. This translates into CASRRQQNTEAFF.